This note documents a single T cell receptor beta chain sequence. Its antigen is not identified. Runs used v3.0 of the immunoSEQ assay and were done at survey level. TCRdb's table, derived via immunoSEQ multiplex PCR, lists solely in-frame clones and lacks some. The sample holds approximately 26,000 clones, approximately 78% seen once. The sample originates from a study of long-term antiretroviral therapy in people with HIV. The study, taken as a whole, reports: Controls showed broader CDR3 length ranges than did the HIV repertoires.

The CDR3 length is 15 residues. The ends lost 5 bases at V and 4 bases at J; junction bases unmatched: 10. Germline CDR1 SGHNT, CDR2 YYREEE (reference sequence). This material consisted of unsorted PBMCs, taken 2.9 years after starting antiretroviral therapy. J is TRBJ2-5 and V is TRBV5-4; TRBD1 agrees at 8 bases. The sequence was collected from a man over 45 with HIV. The CDR3 DNA reads as TGTGCCAGCAGTGGGACAGGCCAGAGGGGAGAGACCCAGTACTTC. Its translation is CASSGTGQRGETQYF. Filled out from reference TRBV5-4 and TRBJ2-5, the complete variable domain reads ETGVTQSPTHLIKTRGQQVTLRCSSQSGHNTVSWYQQALGQGPQFIFQYYREEENGRGNFPPRFSGLQFPNYSSELNVNALELDDSALYLCASSGTGQRGETQYFGPGTRLLVL.